The present T cell receptor (beta chain) was sequenced within a study of T-cell memory formation after mild COVID-19. General observations from the study: Contracting clones from day 15 to 85 had balanced CD4/CD8; later expanders favoured CD4+.

TCRdb reprocessed the 5' RACE reads with MiXCR, giving one entry per CDR3 protein. The table lists 470,000 or so distinct CDR3 sequences, around 25% of them singletons. This clonotype was counted between two and nine times. Its target is not known. V was pared by 0 bases and J by 0 bases, with 13 bases between. The length of the CDR3 is 16 residues. Per germline, CDR1 SGHRS and CDR2 YFSETQ. Sample: PBMCs or a T cell subset sorted from them (not recorded which). The TCR originated in an adult woman who had mild COVID-19 (a few samples of this study predate the infection). Cell type and time point are not known. The chain combines TRBV5-1 with TRBJ2-7, with TRBD1 as a possible D gene (6 bases). This CDR3 is CASSLAQGGSSYEQYF. CDR3 coding DNA: TGCGCCAGCAGCTTGGCCCAAGGGGGTAGCTCCTACGAGCAGTACTTC.